What follows are 5 T cell receptor beta chains derived from one specimen sequenced in a study of blood T cell repertoires in COVID-19. Produced via immunoSEQ multiplex PCR; TCRdb's table is partial and in-frame only. Here the sample spans nearly 60,000 clones, approximately 81% being singletons. Sequencing used peripheral blood. Receptors were obtained from a man aged 40-50 years with active COVID-19.

The rearrangement uses TRBV7-9 and TRBJ2-7; D is ambiguous. Germline V gene data show CDR1 as SEHNR and CDR2 as FQNEAQ (reference sequence). With 2 bases removed from V and 2 bases from J, the gap between germline ends came to 4 bases. The CDR3 covers 12 residues. The CDR3 DNA follows: TGTGCCAGCAGCTTAAGCCCCTACGAGCAGTACTTC. The encoded protein is CASSLSPYEQYF.

The genes are TRBV14 and TRBJ2-7; 12 bases map to TRBD2. The CDR3 is 15 residues long. The V segment lost 4 bases and the J segment 0 bases; nucleotides outside the gene matches: 1. Germline V gene sequence: CDR1 SGHDN, CDR2 FVKESK. CDR3 loop: CASSPTSGSSYEQYF. The CDR3 DNA follows: TGTGCCAGCAGCCCGACTAGCGGGAGCTCCTACGAGCAGTACTTC.

This chain's CDR3 is CASDIPGQGNNEQFF. The CDR3 coding sequence is TGCGCCAGCGACATCCCGGGACAGGGAAACAATGAGCAGTTCTTC. The chain carries TRBV5-1 and TRBJ2-1; 9 bases are a match to TRBD1. This CDR3 has 15 amino acids. V lost 7 bases to trimming and J lost 5 bases; unmatched junction nucleotides: 10. Looked up from germline, CDR1 is SGHRS and CDR2 is YFSETQ.

The chain carries TRBV19 and TRBJ2-1, with a possible D match to TRBD1 (5 bases). This CDR3 is 14 amino acids long. The V end lost 0 bases, the J end lost 6 bases, and 9 bases lay between the germline ends. CDR1 and CDR2 (germline): LNHDA, SQIVND (reference sequence). CDR3 DNA sequence: TGTGCCAGTAGTATAGACTTAAGGGGCAATGAGCAGTTCTTC. Residues: CASSIDLRGNEQFF.

The V and J genes are TRBV5-1 and TRBJ2-1, with D tentatively TRBD1 (5 bases). Germline V CDR1 and CDR2: SGHRS, YFSETQ. Deletions cut 4 bases from V and 3 bases from J, with 5 bases between. The CDR3 is 12 residues long. The CDR3 coding sequence is TGCGCCAGCAGCGACAGCTACAATGAGCAGTTCTTC. Its protein is CASSDSYNEQFF.